The clone carrying this T cell receptor beta chain has at least ten counts. The source of the sample is a study of T cells in Graves' hyperthyroidism and ophthalmopathy. Hyperthyroidism, newly diagnosed and lasting under 2 months, affected patients aged 18 to 65. Exclusion criteria comprised uncontrolled infection, other autoimmune disease, pregnancy or lactation. Clinical symptoms, serum thyroxine, TRAb, thyroid ultrasound and orbital computed tomography established diagnosis. V lost 0 bases to trimming and J lost 0 bases, with 7 bases between them. The CDR3 has 14 amino acids. Germline-derived CDR1 and CDR2 are SGHKS and YYEKEE (reference sequence). TCR beta CDR3 sequences were amplified from RNA transcripts. The study used the HTBI primer set for a first-round RT-PCR of the TCR CDR3. TCRdb ran MiXCR on the multiplex PCR reads and lists one entry per CDR3 protein. The sample yields 300,000 to 450,000 distinct CDR3 sequences, 15% to 18% seen once.

The genes are TRBV5-5 and TRBJ2-7; no clear D gene. The source of this sequence is a woman younger than 30 with Graves' hyperthyroidism that later progressed to Graves' ophthalmopathy. Material for sequencing was blood. The CDR3: CASSLDRHSYEQYF. In DNA, the CDR3 is TGTGCCAGCAGCTTGGACAGACACTCCTACGAGCAGTACTTC.